This passage covers 30 T cell receptor beta chains from one sample sequenced in a study of human T cells and chemical hapten exposure (dated by TCRdb to about 2021). Receptors were amplified or captured by RACE. Sequencing relied on a NextSeq 500. TCRdb redid the processing of the public reads, applying fastp at Q25 and MiXCR, and retained in-frame beta chains. Rows with one shared CDR3 protein collapse into an entry with the most common genes and DNA. This sample comprises tens of thousands of distinct CDR3 sequences, over 8.5% of them detected only once. The ten largest clones take up approximately 4% of the sample. The time point label for this specimen denotes: patch test 1, 2 weeks after DPC sensitization. The intended sense of this specimen's treatment or condition label: therapeutic diphenylcyclopropenone sensitization with weekly scalp DPC. The source material was whole blood, sampled in connection with sensitization to the hapten diphenylcyclopropenone (DPC). These receptors originate from a woman aged 50 to 60 with alopecia areata. Some clones in this sample may be carry-over from other donors' samples.

This clonotype was observed many times. The CDR3 is CASSQGVAQGVGEQYF. The DNA of the CDR3 is TGTGCCAGCAGCCAAGGTGTAGCTCAGGGTGTAGGCGAGCAGTACTTC. The chain is built from TRBV4-2 and TRBJ2-7; a weak D match, TRBD1 (5 bases). Germline-derived CDR1 and CDR2 are LGHNA and YNFKEQ. The CDR3 has 16 amino acids. Trimming left V 1 base short and J 6 bases short, with 19 bases between.

This clonotype has a count of ten or more. The V and J genes are TRBV28 and TRBJ2-5, with TRBD1 identical over 7 bases. V trimming: 7 bases; J trimming: 4 bases; junction bases outside the gene matches: 21. The germline V gene has CDR1 MDHEN and CDR2 SYDVKM. The CDR3 is 18 amino acids. The CDR3 nucleotides read TGTGCCAGCACCGAACTTAGGACAGGCCCGCGGAGAGTAGAGACCCAGTACTTC. Its translation is CASTELRTGPRRVETQYF.

V is TRBV29-1 and J is TRBJ1-3; no definite D call. Trimming shortened V by 6 bases and J by 1 base, and 16 bases separated the two germline ends. The CDR3 sequence is 15 residues long. Germline assignment: CDR1 SQVTM and CDR2 ANQGSEA. DNA of the CDR3: TGCAGCGTCCCATCCAGCGGGAATTCTGGAAACACCATATATTTT. It is translated as CSVPSSGNSGNTIYF.

Points on this clonotype: This may be a read error, as it is one base from a much larger clone. CDR3 bases: TGCGCCAGCAGCCAAGGCCCAGATTCTATCCATGGCTACACCTTC. Translating it yields CASSQGPDSIHGYTF. The chain links TRBV4-3 to TRBJ1-2; D unresolved. Germline V CDR1 and CDR2: LGHNA, YSLEER. This CDR3 spans 15 amino acids. Trimming removed 1 base from V and 6 bases from J, with 15 bases in between.

Only a few counts were recorded for this clonotype. The chain combines TRBV6-6 with TRBJ1-5; D is unresolved. The CDR3 has 15 amino acids. CDR1 and CDR2 from the germline V gene are MNHNY and SVGAGI (reference sequence). V lost 6 bases and J lost 0, with 12 bases in between. For the CDR3, the DNA is TGTGCCAGCAGACAACAGAGTAATAGCAATCAGCCCCAGCATTTT. It specifies CASRQQSNSNQPQHF.

This clonotype showed up many times. V and J are TRBV27 and TRBJ2-7; 8 nucleotides line up with TRBD1. Germline V gene lookup returns CDR1 MNHEY and CDR2 SMNVEV (reference sequence). There are 16 residues in the CDR3. The V and J ends lost 7 bases and 1 base, in that order; junction bases with no gene match: 12. The CDR3 region has the DNA TGTGCCAGCAACTCAAAGGGCAGGGGGCGGTCCTACGAGCAGTACTTC. It yields the protein CASNSKGRGRSYEQYF.

On this clonotype itself: A much larger clone differs from this one at a single base, so this may be a read error. The genes are TRBV30 and TRBJ2-1; 14 bases are a match to TRBD2. CDR3 length: 14 residues. The germline gives CDR1 GTSNPN, CDR2 SVGIG (reference sequence). Here the CDR3 reads CVWEPGTSGGKQFF. CDR3 coding DNA: TGTGTCTGGGAGCCAGGGACTAGCGGGGGAAAGCAGTTCTTC.

Only a few counts were recorded for this clonotype. The chain combines TRBV20-1 with TRBJ1-5; 8 bases agree with TRBD1. The CDR3 has 15 amino acids. Per germline, CDR1 DFQATT and CDR2 SNEGSKA (reference sequence). V shed 3 bases, J shed 3 bases, and the junction held 7 bases outside the gene matches. The CDR3 is CSARQGTGLNQPQHF. The CDR3 DNA reads as TGCAGTGCTAGGCAGGGGACAGGCCTCAATCAGCCCCAGCATTTT.

The V and J genes are TRBV21-1 and TRBJ2-7; TRBD1 is the table's D call and was not checked against the DNA. TRBV21-1 constitutes a pseudogene. The CDR3 contains 18 residues. CDR3 sequence reads: CASSTRDPQPSTSYEQYF. CDR3 sequence (DNA): TGTGCCAGCAGCACCCGGGACCCTCAACCCTCTACCTCCTACGAGCAGTACTTC.

This clonotype was observed many times. The chain uses TRBV25-1 and TRBJ1-2; a weak D match, TRBD1 (6 bases). This CDR3 has 15 residues. CDR1 MGHDK and CDR2 SYGVNS come from the germline V gene. The V and J ends lost 3 bases and 0 bases respectively, with 11 bases between them. The CDR3 here is CASSDPAGANYGYTF. CDR3 sequence (DNA): TGTGCCAGCAGTGACCCCGCAGGGGCTAACTATGGCTACACCTTC.

The V and J genes are TRBV7-9 and TRBJ2-7, with 8 bases lining up with TRBD1. After removal of 3 bases from V and 6 bases from J, the junction contained 4 bases not matched to a gene. The CDR3 has 13 residues. Germline V gives CDR1 SEHNR, CDR2 FQNEAQ (reference sequence). CDR3 sequence: CASSLTGVLEQYF. CDR3 nucleotides: TGTGCCAGCAGCTTGACAGGGGTGCTCGAGCAGTACTTC.

This clonotype was seen a handful of times. The DNA of the CDR3 is TGCAGTGCTGAACAGGGTTTCGACACTGAAGCTTTCTTT. Translation gives CSAEQGFDTEAFF. V gene TRBV20-1 combines with J gene TRBJ1-1, with D tentatively TRBD1 (6 bases). Germline assignment: CDR1 DFQATT and CDR2 SNEGSKA (reference sequence). V was clipped by 5 bases and J by 3 bases, with 13 bases between them. The CDR3 spans 13 residues.

The CDR3 here is CASSGGGPADTQYF. In nucleotides, the CDR3 is TGCGCCAGCAGCGGCGGGGGGCCCGCAGATACGCAGTATTTT. This chain links TRBV5-1 with TRBJ2-3; 8 nucleotides match TRBD2. The CDR3 covers 14 residues. V lost 4 bases, J lost 4 bases, and 5 bases stayed unmatched. CDR1 and CDR2 from the germline V gene are SGHRS and YFSETQ. Filled out from reference TRBV5-1 and TRBJ2-3, the complete variable domain reads KAGVTQTPRYLIKTRGQQVTLSCSPISGHRSVSWYQQTPGQGLQFLFEYFSETQRNKGNFPGRFSGRQFSNSRSEMNVSTLELGDSALYLCASSGGGPADTQYFGPGTRLTVL.

The chain has TRBV27 and TRBJ1-6; 8 nucleotides agree with TRBD1. This CDR3 spans 15 amino acids. V lost 6 bases and J lost 8; bases outside the gene matches: 9. Germline values: CDR1 MNHEY, CDR2 SMNVEV (reference sequence). CDR3 DNA: TGTGCCAGCAGCTTCTCCCGGACAGGGCATTCACCCCTCCACTTT. It yields the protein CASSFSRTGHSPLHF.

This clonotype was seen a few times. The gene calls are TRBV5-4 and TRBJ2-1, with TRBD2 matching 10 bases. There are 15 residues in the CDR3. The germline V gene has CDR1 SGHNT and CDR2 YYREEE (reference sequence). V trimming: 2 bases; J trimming: 6 bases; junction bases outside the gene matches: 5. The CDR3 DNA reads as TGTGCCAGCAGCTTCCTTCCTAGCGGGGGCAATGAGCAGTTCTTC. It codes for CASSFLPSGGNEQFF. The whole variable domain, filled in from reference TRBV5-4 and TRBJ2-1, reads ETGVTQSPTHLIKTRGQQVTLRCSSQSGHNTVSWYQQALGQGPQFIFQYYREEENGRGNFPPRFSGLQFPNYSSELNVNALELDDSALYLCASSFLPSGGNEQFFGPGTRLTVL.

V gene TRBV11-2 combines with J gene TRBJ2-3, with no clear D. This CDR3 contains 15 residues. CDR1 is SGHAT and CDR2 is FQNNGV in the germline V gene. Trimming shortened V by 1 base and J by 5 bases, and 13 bases separated the two germline ends. The CDR3 DNA is TGTGCCAGCAGCTTAGTTCCCCTTGGCGTAGATACGCAGTATTTT. It is translated as CASSLVPLGVDTQYF.

This chain joins TRBV5-1 and TRBJ2-3; D not certain. This CDR3 is built from 14 residues. From germline, CDR1 is SGHRS and CDR2 YFSETQ. V was trimmed by 2 bases and J by 2 bases, leaving 9 bases between them. This CDR3 reads CASSFASNTDTQYF. The CDR3 nucleotides are TGCGCCAGCAGCTTCGCGAGCAACACAGATACGCAGTATTTT.

This clonotype was observed at least ten times. V usage is TRBV25-1 and J usage is TRBJ1-1; 9 bases line up with TRBD1. V dropped 7 bases and J dropped 3; count of bases not matched to a gene: 12. This CDR3 has 16 amino acids. Looked up from germline, CDR1 is MGHDK and CDR2 is SYGVNS. The CDR3 coding sequence is TGTGCCAGCACCGGGACAGGGAGGTTTCCGGACACTGAAGCTTTCTTT. It specifies CASTGTGRFPDTEAFF. Complete variable domain (other parts from reference TRBV25-1 and TRBJ1-1): EADIYQTPRYLVIGTGKKITLECSQTMGHDKMYWYQQDPGMELHLIHYSYGVNSTEKGDLSSESTVSRIRTEHFPLTLESARPSHTSQYLCASTGTGRFPDTEAFFGQGTRLTVV.

This clonotype was detected many times. V is TRBV6-2 or TRBV6-3 and J is TRBJ1-1; TRBD1 might be the D (6 bases). Trimming removed 2 bases at V and 4 bases at J, with 8 bases between. The CDR3 runs to 13 residues. Germline values: CDR1 MNHEY, CDR2 SVGEGT. The CDR3: CASSYEGGTEAFF. The CDR3 coding sequence is TGTGCCAGCAGTTACGAGGGGGGCACTGAAGCTTTCTTT.

This clonotype was observed a few times. V gene TRBV19 combines with J gene TRBJ1-4; 8 bases are shared with TRBD1. CDR1 is LNHDA, CDR2 SQIVND, per germline (reference sequence). The CDR3 runs 14 residues. With 6 bases clipped from V and 8 bases from J, the junction kept 8 bases outside the gene matches. CDR3 DNA: TGTGCCAGTAGAAGACAGGGGTCAGTAGAAAAACTGTTTTTT. As protein: CASRRQGSVEKLFF.

This clonotype was seen a handful of times. The CDR3 is CATSDRTGSNQPQHF. CDR3 coding DNA: TGTGCCACCAGTGATCGGACGGGGAGCAATCAGCCCCAGCATTTT. The gene calls are TRBV24-1 and TRBJ1-5, with D unresolved. V lost 3 bases and J lost 1, with 9 bases in between. CDR3 size: 15 residues. The germline CDR1 and CDR2 sequences are KGHDR and SFDVKD.

The chain combines TRBV2 with TRBJ1-1; 8 bases are shared with TRBD1. Germline CDR1 SNHLY, CDR2 FYNNEI. V lost 6 bases and J lost 0; bases outside the gene matches: 6. The CDR3 runs 15 residues. CDR3 sequence reads: CASRRTGGVNTEAFF. Written as DNA, the CDR3 is TGTGCCAGCAGGCGTACAGGGGGTGTGAACACTGAAGCTTTCTTT. The full variable domain, its missing parts supplied by reference TRBV2 and TRBJ1-1, is EPEVTQTPSHQVTQMGQEVILRCVPISNHLYFYWYRQILGQKVEFLVSFYNNEISEKSEIFDDQFSVERPDGSNFTLKIRSTKLEDSAMYFCASRRTGGVNTEAFFGQGTRLTVV.

The chain joins TRBV19 to TRBJ2-7, with 9 nucleotides matching TRBD1. The CDR3 extends over 16 amino acids. Germline V gene data show CDR1 as LNHDA and CDR2 as SQIVND (reference sequence). J was trimmed by 5 bases and V by 1 base; bases with no gene match: 9. CDR3 nucleotides: TGTGCCAGTAGTATAGGTGCGGGACAGGGTGTCCACGAGCAGTACTTC. This sequence encodes CASSIGAGQGVHEQYF.

This clonotype was picked up a small number of times. The DNA of the CDR3 is TGTGCCAGCAGCGGGTCACAGGGGAGGACCGGGGAGCTGTTTTTT. Amino acid sequence: CASSGSQGRTGELFF. J is TRBJ2-2 and V is TRBV9; weak D call: TRBD1 (7 bases). This CDR3 has 15 residues. From germline, CDR1 is SGDLS and CDR2 YYNGEE. The V end lost 3 bases, the J end lost 5 bases, and 14 bases lay between the germline ends.

The rearrangement uses TRBV28 and TRBJ2-4; D not resolved. CDR3 length: 12 amino acids. The germline V gene encodes CDR1 MDHEN and CDR2 SYDVKM. Trimming shortened V by 7 bases and J by 9 bases, and 13 bases separated the two germline ends. CDR3 amino acids: CASNREASIQYF. The CDR3 region has the DNA TGTGCCAGCAATCGCGAAGCGAGCATTCAGTACTTC.

The J gene is TRBJ1-2, the V gene TRBV27; D gene unclear. V lost 7 bases and J 8 bases, leaving 20 bases between the germline ends. CDR3 length equals 14 residues. Germline V lookup: CDR1 MNHEY, CDR2 SMNVEV (reference sequence). In DNA form, the CDR3 reads TGTGCCAGCACCAACCCGGGCCTCCAGAGAGGCTACACCTTC. This sequence encodes CASTNPGLQRGYTF.

The chain links TRBV7-2 to TRBJ2-3; D uncertain. Germline V CDR1 and CDR2: SGHTA, FQGNSA. Trimming removed 5 bases at V and 8 bases at J, with 8 bases between. This CDR3 is 11 amino acids long. CDR3 sequence (DNA): TGTGCCAGCAGCCTCCTTGGTACGCAGTATTTT. Protein: CASSLLGTQYF.

This chain links TRBV6-5 with TRBJ2-3; 8 nucleotides line up with TRBD2. Trimming at V came to 8 bases and at J to 0 bases, leaving 10 bases not matched to a gene. The CDR3 is 16 amino acids. The germline V gene has CDR1 MNHEY and CDR2 SVGAGI. CDR3 in amino acids: CASRRERGPSTDTQYF. The DNA of the CDR3 is TGTGCCAGCCGCCGGGAGCGGGGGCCTAGCACAGATACGCAGTATTTT.

Many counts were recorded for this clonotype. The chain uses TRBV28 and TRBJ1-1; 9 bases line up with TRBD1. This CDR3 contains 16 residues. The germline gives CDR1 MDHEN, CDR2 SYDVKM. V dropped 5 bases and J dropped 1; count of bases not matched to a gene: 8. The CDR3 region is CASSPTLGQGNTEAFF. In nucleotides, the CDR3 is TGTGCCAGCAGTCCAACCCTGGGACAGGGGAACACTGAAGCTTTCTTT.

CDR3: CASSGGQGMTPEQYF. CDR3 nucleotide sequence: TGCGCCAGCAGCGGTGGACAGGGTATGACCCCCGAGCAGTACTTC. The rearrangement links TRBV5-1 to TRBJ2-7; 8 bases are a match to TRBD1. The CDR3 loop spans 15 amino acids. Germline assignment: CDR1 SGHRS and CDR2 YFSETQ. J was trimmed by 6 bases and V by 4 bases; bases with no gene match: 12. The full variable domain, in which reference TRBV5-1 and TRBJ2-7 provide the parts outside the CDR3, is KAGVTQTPRYLIKTRGQQVTLSCSPISGHRSVSWYQQTPGQGLQFLFEYFSETQRNKGNFPGRFSGRQFSNSRSEMNVSTLELGDSALYLCASSGGQGMTPEQYFGPGTRLTVT.